Below, one TCR beta chain is given with its context. Produced via immunoSEQ multiplex PCR; TCRdb's table is partial and in-frame only. The sample has 300,000 to 400,000 clones; approximately 93% are singletons. The time point here: blood from clinic visit 5 months post-surgery; TSC patient then seizure free. This entry is derived from a study of brain T cells in children with intractable seizures. This CDR3 comprises 13 residues. The germline CDR1 and CDR2 sequences are MGHRA and YSYEKL. The ends were cut back, 4 bases at V and 4 bases at J, with 11 bases in the middle. This sample comprised peripheral blood, obtained roughly 5 months after surgery. The chain combines TRBV4-1 with TRBJ2-7; the D gene is possibly TRBD2 (5 bases). The TCR sequence derives from a boy younger than two with tuberous sclerosis and intractable seizures. CDR3: CASSPVTGYEQYF. The CDR3, as DNA: TGCGCCAGCAGCCCAGTGACGGGGTACGAGCAGTACTTC.